This T cell receptor (beta chain) emerged from a study of identical twins. Study observations and caveats: Within cord blood, abundant beta clonotypes carried fewer insertions, but memory repertoires showed no such trend.

This clonotype was recorded at least ten times. Its target is unknown. CDR1 SGHRS and CDR2 YFSETQ come from the germline V gene. The CDR3 runs 13 residues. Trimming shortened V by 7 bases and J by 4 bases, and 12 bases separated the two germline ends. MiXCR was run by TCRdb on the 5' RACE reads, yielding one entry per CDR3 protein. Here the sample spans more than 350,000 distinct CDR3 sequences, around 9.7% being singletons. Sample: naive T cells sorted from blood. The receptor was isolated from a woman aged 50 to 65 in good health. J is TRBJ2-1 and V is TRBV5-1; D tentatively reads TRBD1 or TRBD2 (5 bases each). The CDR3 spells CASSRDQYNEQFF. The CDR3 DNA is TGCGCCAGCTCACGGGACCAATACAATGAGCAGTTCTTC.